Shown below are 21 T cell receptor beta chains from a single sample sequenced in a study of blood T cell repertoires in COVID-19. Only in-frame clones appear in the TCRdb table, and some are missing; sequencing was by immunoSEQ multiplex PCR. The profile covers more than 300,000 clones, with more than 70% appearing a single time and around 1.5% taken by the ten largest. Sequencing was carried out using peripheral blood. The receptors were gathered from a woman aged 50 to 60 with acute or convalescent COVID-19.

The rearrangement uses TRBV4-2 and TRBJ2-1, with 7 bases matching TRBD2. J lost 9 bases, V lost 0 bases, and 8 bases had no gene match. This CDR3 has 15 residues. Germline V lookup: CDR1 LGHNA, CDR2 YNFKEQ. DNA of the CDR3: TGTGCCAGCAGCCAAGATGGGAGGGCCACAATTGAGCAGTTCTTC. Translating gives CASSQDGRATIEQFF.

The gene calls are TRBV12-5 and TRBJ2-7; 8 bases are a match to TRBD2. CDR3 size: 16 residues. V shed 0 bases and J 5 bases; nucleotides not matched to a gene: 9. The germline V gene has CDR1 LGHNT and CDR2 FRNRAP. The CDR3 bases are TGTGCTAGTGGTTTGGTACTCGGCGGGAGGACCCACGAGCAGTACTTC. This translates into CASGLVLGGRTHEQYF.

This clone has just a few counts. The chain links TRBV2 to TRBJ1-2, with a weak D call TRBD1 (6 bases). This CDR3 is built from 13 residues. Germline V lookup: CDR1 SNHLY, CDR2 FYNNEI. V was cut by 3 bases and J by 8 bases, with 13 bases left in between. The CDR3 bases are TGTGCCAGCAGTGAGGCGGGGGGCAACGGCTACACCTTC. Translation: CASSEAGGNGYTF.

This clone was counted a few times. The CDR3 sequence: CASSLSPRGINQPQHF. The DNA of the CDR3 is TGTGCCAGCAGTTTATCTCCGCGAGGGATCAATCAGCCCCAGCATTTT. The rearrangement uses TRBV27 and TRBJ1-5, with D unresolved. V was shortened by 0 bases and J by 3 bases, with 12 bases between the two germline ends. Germline V CDR1 and CDR2: MNHEY, SMNVEV (reference sequence). The CDR3 has 16 residues.

The count of this clone is one. The J gene is TRBJ1-2, the V gene TRBV11-2; D may be TRBD1 (6 bases). The CDR3 is 13 amino acids. Germline V gene sequence: CDR1 SGHAT, CDR2 FQNNGV. Between the trimmed V and J ends, which lost 5 bases and 4 bases, there was a span of 11 bases. The CDR3 DNA is TGTGCCAGCAGCACCCTGGGGGCCTATGGCTACACCTTC. The encoded protein is CASSTLGAYGYTF. The whole variable domain, remainder taken from reference TRBV11-2 and TRBJ1-2, is EAGVAQSPRYKIIEKRQSVAFWCNPISGHATLYWYQQILGQGPKLLIQFQNNGVVDDSQLPKDRFSAERLKGVDSTLKIQPAKLEDSAVYLCASSTLGAYGYTFGSGTRLTVV.

For the CDR3, the DNA is TGTGCCAGCAGACCGACTAGCGGGTCAGGGAATGAGCAGTTCTTC. Translated: CASRPTSGSGNEQFF. The chain recombines TRBV5-4 with TRBJ2-1; 10 bases align to TRBD2. CDR1 and CDR2 (germline): SGHNT, YYREEE (reference sequence). J gave up 7 bases and V 5 bases, and 9 bases lay outside the gene matches. The CDR3 extends over 15 amino acids.

The chain is built from TRBV27 and TRBJ2-7; 7 bases are a match to TRBD2. J was trimmed by 2 bases and V by 5 bases; bases with no gene match: 12. The CDR3 runs 16 residues. CDR1 and CDR2 from the germline V gene are MNHEY and SMNVEV (reference sequence). The DNA for the CDR3 is TGTGCCAGCAGTCCACAGTTAAGCGGGGCCACCTACGAGCAGTACTTC. Translating gives CASSPQLSGATYEQYF.

The chain combines TRBV15 with TRBJ2-7; 7 positions match TRBD1. CDR3 length: 15 amino acids. CDR1 is LNHNV, CDR2 YYDKDF, per germline (reference sequence). The junction had 6 bases not matched to a gene; V was cut back by 2 bases and J by 2 bases. The CDR3 region is CATSRPGTVAYEQYF. CDR3 nucleotides: TGTGCCACCAGCAGACCCGGGACAGTGGCCTACGAGCAGTACTTC.

V and J are TRBV15 and TRBJ2-3; TRBD2 matches at 10 bases. The junction had 6 bases not matched to a gene; V was cut back by 1 base and J by 5 bases. Germline V gene data show CDR1 as LNHNV and CDR2 as YYDKDF (reference sequence). The CDR3 length is 16 residues. The CDR3 sequence: CATSRAGTSVRDTQYF. CDR3 sequence (DNA): TGTGCCACCAGCAGAGCCGGGACTAGCGTTCGAGATACGCAGTATTTT. Using reference TRBV15 and TRBJ2-3 for the parts outside the CDR3, the full variable domain is DAMVIQNPRYQVTQFGKPVTLSCSQTLNHNVMYWYQQKSSQAPKLLFHYYDKDFNNEADTPDNFQSRRPNTSFCFLDIRSPGLGDTAMYLCATSRAGTSVRDTQYFGPGTRLTVL.

V is TRBV29-1 and J is TRBJ2-7; D is perhaps TRBD1 (6 bases). CDR3 length: 16 residues. Germline V gene sequence: CDR1 SQVTM, CDR2 ANQGSEA. V lost 5 bases to trimming and J lost 2 bases, with 22 bases between them. The DNA for the CDR3 is TGCAGCGTTCTGGGGGCCAGCCAGAAAGGGACCTACGAGCAGTACTTC. This codes for CSVLGASQKGTYEQYF.

This sequence joins TRBV5-1 and TRBJ2-1; D gene ambiguous. Germline loops: CDR1 SGHRS, CDR2 YFSETQ. Trimming removed 5 bases at V and 4 bases at J, with 10 bases between. This CDR3 region has 13 residues. CDR3 residues: CASSKQDYNEQFF. CDR3 coding DNA: TGCGCCAGCAGTAAACAAGATTACAATGAGCAGTTCTTC.

CDR3 sequence reads: CASSLQGSTNEKLFF. In DNA, the CDR3 is TGTGCCAGCAGTTTACAGGGCTCAACTAATGAAAAACTGTTTTTT. The chain carries TRBV2 and TRBJ1-4; maybe TRBD1 (6 bases). The CDR3 is 15 amino acids. The germline V gene encodes CDR1 SNHLY and CDR2 FYNNEI. V was pared by 5 bases and J by 0 bases, with 10 bases between.

The chain recombines TRBV3-1 (or the pseudogene TRBV3-2) with TRBJ2-1, with 7 bases lining up with TRBD2. With V trimmed by 4 bases and J by 3 bases, 6 bases remained unmatched. Germline V lookup: CDR1 LGHDT, CDR2 YNNKEL (reference sequence). The CDR3 extends over 15 amino acids. CDR3 coding DNA: TGTGCCAGCAGCCCGACTAGCAGCTTCTACAATGAGCAGTTCTTC. Translation gives CASSPTSSFYNEQFF.

This chain uses TRBV19 with TRBJ2-3; D may be TRBD2 (6 bases). The CDR3 runs to 17 residues. V was cut by 5 bases and J by 2 bases, with 20 bases left in between. CDR1 and CDR2 from the germline V gene are LNHDA and SQIVND (reference sequence). CDR3 sequence reads: CASSLTSGPIFTDTQYF. DNA for the CDR3: TGTGCCAGTAGTCTGACCAGCGGGCCGATTTTCACAGATACGCAGTATTTT.

V gene TRBV7-9 combines with J gene TRBJ2-2, with D perhaps matching TRBD1 (6 bases). V was cut by 2 bases and J by 4 bases, with 17 bases left in between. This CDR3 spans 17 amino acids. CDR1 and CDR2 from the germline V gene are SEHNR and FQNEAQ (reference sequence). CDR3 loop: CASSLIQGSSGTGELFF. For the CDR3, the DNA is TGTGCCAGCAGCTTAATTCAGGGGTCTTCGGGCACCGGGGAGCTGTTTTTT. The whole variable domain, remainder taken from reference TRBV7-9 and TRBJ2-2, is DTGVSQNPRHKITKRGQNVTFRCDPISEHNRLYWYRQTLGQGPEFLTYFQNEAQLEKSRLLSDRFSAERPKGSFSTLEIQRTEQGDSAMYLCASSLIQGSSGTGELFFGEGSRLTVL.

The rearrangement links TRBV7-6 to TRBJ1-6; 7 nucleotides align to TRBD1. Germline CDR1 is SGHVS and CDR2 is FNYEAQ. The CDR3 totals 14 residues. V dropped 5 bases and J dropped 6; count of bases not matched to a gene: 4. The CDR3 region has the DNA TGTGCCAGCAGCCGAGGACAGGTTAATTCACCCCTCCACTTT. It specifies CASSRGQVNSPLHF.

The V gene is TRBV2, the J gene TRBJ1-1; D is ambiguous. V lost 2 bases to trimming and J lost 5 bases, with 12 bases between them. From germline, CDR1 is SNHLY and CDR2 FYNNEI. This CDR3 contains 14 residues. The chain's CDR3 is CASSELESMTEAFF. Written as DNA, the CDR3 is TGTGCCAGCAGTGAACTTGAATCTATGACTGAAGCTTTCTTT. The complete variable domain, with remaining parts taken from reference TRBV2 and TRBJ1-1, reads EPEVTQTPSHQVTQMGQEVILRCVPISNHLYFYWYRQILGQKVEFLVSFYNNEISEKSEIFDDQFSVERPDGSNFTLKIRSTKLEDSAMYFCASSELESMTEAFFGQGTRLTVV.

V usage is TRBV30 and J usage is TRBJ1-1; TRBD1 matches at 7 bases. The length of the CDR3 is 14 residues. Germline V gene data show CDR1 as GTSNPN and CDR2 as SVGIG (reference sequence). With V trimmed by 0 bases and J by 11 bases, 12 bases remained unmatched. CDR3 DNA: TGTGCCTGGAGTGTAGGGGGCCCGGTTTATGACGCTTTCTTT. This gives the protein CAWSVGGPVYDAFF.

The rearrangement links TRBV5-4 to TRBJ2-1; TRBD1 agrees at 7 bases. The CDR3 length is 14 residues. Trimming at V came to 4 bases and at J to 8 bases, leaving 9 bases not matched to a gene. Germline V CDR1 and CDR2: SGHNT, YYREEE (reference sequence). CDR3 residues: CASSTNNRGDEQFF. CDR3 in DNA: TGTGCCAGCAGCACGAACAACAGGGGCGATGAGCAGTTCTTC.

The rearrangement links TRBV7-9 to TRBJ2-3, with TRBD1 as a possible D gene (6 bases). V was pared by 8 bases and J by 4 bases, with 13 bases between. The germline gives CDR1 SEHNR, CDR2 FQNEAQ (reference sequence). This CDR3 has 13 residues. The DNA for the CDR3 is TGTGCCAGCCAAATGGGGGCCGCAGATACGCAGTATTTT. It codes for CASQMGAADTQYF.

V gene TRBV27 combines with J gene TRBJ2-2; maybe TRBD2 (6 bases). The CDR3 covers 13 residues. Trimming took off 8 bases at V and 5 bases at J, with 12 bases between the two ends. CDR1 is MNHEY and CDR2 is SMNVEV in the germline V gene (reference sequence). CDR3 in amino acids: CASAVGLTGELFF. CDR3 coding DNA: TGTGCCAGCGCTGTCGGACTAACCGGGGAGCTGTTTTTT.